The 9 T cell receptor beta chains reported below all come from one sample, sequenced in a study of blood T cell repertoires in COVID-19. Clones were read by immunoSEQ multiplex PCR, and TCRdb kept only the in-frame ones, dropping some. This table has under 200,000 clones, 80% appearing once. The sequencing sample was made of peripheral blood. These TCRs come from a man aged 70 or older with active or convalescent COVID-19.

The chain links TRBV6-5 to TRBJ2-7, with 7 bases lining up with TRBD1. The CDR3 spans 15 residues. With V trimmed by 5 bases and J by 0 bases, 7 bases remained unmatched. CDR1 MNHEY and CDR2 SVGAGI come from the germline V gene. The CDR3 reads CASSTRQGYSYEQYF. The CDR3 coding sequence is TGTGCCAGCAGTACAAGACAGGGCTACTCCTACGAGCAGTACTTC.

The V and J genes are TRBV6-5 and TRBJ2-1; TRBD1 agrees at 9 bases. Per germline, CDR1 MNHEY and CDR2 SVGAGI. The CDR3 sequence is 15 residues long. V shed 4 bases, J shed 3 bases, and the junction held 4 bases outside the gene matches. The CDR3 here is CASSSTGGLYNEQFF. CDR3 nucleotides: TGTGCCAGCAGTTCGACAGGGGGTCTCTACAATGAGCAGTTCTTC.

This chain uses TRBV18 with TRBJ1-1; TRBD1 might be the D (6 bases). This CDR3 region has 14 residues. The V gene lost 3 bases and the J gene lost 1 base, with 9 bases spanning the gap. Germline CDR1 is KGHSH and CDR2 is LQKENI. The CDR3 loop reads CASSPGQQNTEAFF. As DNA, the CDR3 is TGTGCCAGCTCACCTGGACAGCAGAACACTGAAGCTTTCTTT. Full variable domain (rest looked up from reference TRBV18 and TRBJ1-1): NAGVMQNPRHLVRRRGQEARLRCSPMKGHSHVYWYRQLPEEGLKFMVYLQKENIIDESGMPKERFSAEFPKEGPSILRIQQVVRGDSAAYFCASSPGQQNTEAFFGQGTRLTVV.

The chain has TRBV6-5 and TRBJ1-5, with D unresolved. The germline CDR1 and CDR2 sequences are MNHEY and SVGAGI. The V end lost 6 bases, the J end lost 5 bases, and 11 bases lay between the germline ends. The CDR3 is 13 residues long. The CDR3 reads CASSQRRHQPQHF. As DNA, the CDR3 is TGTGCCAGCAGCCAGCGGAGGCATCAGCCCCAGCATTTT.

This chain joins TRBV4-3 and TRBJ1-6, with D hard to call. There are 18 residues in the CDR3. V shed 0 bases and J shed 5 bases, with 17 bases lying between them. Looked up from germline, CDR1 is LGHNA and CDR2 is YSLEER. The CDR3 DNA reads TGCGCCAGCAGCCAAGAGATGATTCGGGTGATTAATAATTCACCCCTCCACTTT. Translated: CASSQEMIRVINNSPLHF.

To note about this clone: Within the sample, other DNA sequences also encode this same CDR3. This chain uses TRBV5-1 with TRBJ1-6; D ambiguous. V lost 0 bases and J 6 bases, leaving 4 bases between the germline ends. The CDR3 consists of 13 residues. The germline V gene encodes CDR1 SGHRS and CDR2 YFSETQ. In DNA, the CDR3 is TGCGCCAGCAGCTTGGACGGTAATTCACCCCTCCACTTT. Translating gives CASSLDGNSPLHF.

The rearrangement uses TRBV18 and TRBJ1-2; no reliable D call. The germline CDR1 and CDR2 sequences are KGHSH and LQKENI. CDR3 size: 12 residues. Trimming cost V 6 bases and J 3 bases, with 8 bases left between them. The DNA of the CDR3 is TGTGCCAGCTCCGACCGGGACTATGGCTACACCTTC. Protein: CASSDRDYGYTF.

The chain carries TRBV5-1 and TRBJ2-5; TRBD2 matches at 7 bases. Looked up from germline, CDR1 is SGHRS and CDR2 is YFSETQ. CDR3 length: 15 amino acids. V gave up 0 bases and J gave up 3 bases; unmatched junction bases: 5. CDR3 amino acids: CASSLGGSGEETQYF. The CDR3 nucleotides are TGCGCCAGCAGCTTGGGAGGCAGCGGGGAAGAGACCCAGTACTTC.

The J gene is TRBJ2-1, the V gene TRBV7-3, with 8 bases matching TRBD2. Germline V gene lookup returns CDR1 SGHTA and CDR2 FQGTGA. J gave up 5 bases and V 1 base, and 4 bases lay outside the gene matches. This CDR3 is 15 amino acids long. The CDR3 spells CASSLMTGGDNEQFF. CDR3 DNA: TGTGCCAGCAGCTTAATGACGGGAGGGGACAATGAGCAGTTCTTC.